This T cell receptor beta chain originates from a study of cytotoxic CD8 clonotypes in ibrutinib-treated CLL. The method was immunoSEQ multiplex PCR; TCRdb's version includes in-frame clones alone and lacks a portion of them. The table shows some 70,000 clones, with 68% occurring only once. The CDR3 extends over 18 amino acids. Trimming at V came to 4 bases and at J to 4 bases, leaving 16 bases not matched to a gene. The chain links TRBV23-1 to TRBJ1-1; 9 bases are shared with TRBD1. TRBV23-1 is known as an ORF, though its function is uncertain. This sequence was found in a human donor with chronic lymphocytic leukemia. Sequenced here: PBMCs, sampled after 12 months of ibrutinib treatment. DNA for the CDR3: TGCGCCAGCAGTCGACCGGGACAGGGTGTGCCCCGGCGCACTGAAGCTTTCTTT. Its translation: CASSRPGQGVPRRTEAFF.